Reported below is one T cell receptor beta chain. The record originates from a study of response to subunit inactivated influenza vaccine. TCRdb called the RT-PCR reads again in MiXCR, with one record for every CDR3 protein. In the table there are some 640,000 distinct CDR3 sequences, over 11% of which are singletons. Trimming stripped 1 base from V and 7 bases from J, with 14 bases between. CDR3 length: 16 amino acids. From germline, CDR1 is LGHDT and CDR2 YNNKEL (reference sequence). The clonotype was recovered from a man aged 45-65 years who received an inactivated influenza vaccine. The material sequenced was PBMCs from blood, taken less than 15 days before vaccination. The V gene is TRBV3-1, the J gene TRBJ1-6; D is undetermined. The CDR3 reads CASSQGAGIQNSPLHF. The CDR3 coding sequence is TGTGCCAGCAGCCAAGGGGCGGGGATACAGAATTCACCCCTCCACTTT.